Shown below are 21 T cell receptor beta chains from a single sample sequenced in a study of cytomegalovirus exposure and HLA in healthy donors. Primers included in the PCR were 60 Vbeta and 13 Jbeta primers. Profiled with immunoSEQ multiplex PCR; TCRdb holds only in-frame clones, not every one. The table includes about 120,000 clones, over 80% detected once. The sample consisted of PBMCs. All receptors come from a man younger than 45 in good health and CMV-seronegative.

The chain employs TRBV6-1 and TRBJ1-6, with 8 bases matching TRBD1. V trimming: 5 bases; J trimming: 8 bases; junction bases outside the gene matches: 2. Germline lookup yields CDR1 MNHNS and CDR2 SASEGT. The CDR3 spans 13 residues. CDR3 DNA sequence: TGTGCCAGCAGTTCCAGGGGGCATTCACCCCTCCACTTT. This sequence encodes CASSSRGHSPLHF.

This clone was counted between two and nine times. J is TRBJ2-7 and V is TRBV2; no clear D gene. The germline CDR1 and CDR2 sequences are SNHLY and FYNNEI. The ends were cut back, 6 bases at V and 0 bases at J, with 3 bases in the middle. The CDR3 is made up of 11 amino acids. The CDR3 DNA sequence: TGTGCCAGCAGGCGCTCCTACGAGCAGTACTTC. It yields the protein CASRRSYEQYF.

The V call is TRBV6-6, the J call TRBJ1-2; D unresolved. From germline, CDR1 is MNHNY and CDR2 SVGAGI (reference sequence). This CDR3 spans 13 amino acids. Trimming stripped 5 bases from V and 7 bases from J, with 14 bases between. CDR3 region: CASSAGPKGGYTF. The CDR3 bases are TGTGCCAGCAGTGCGGGCCCAAAGGGTGGCTACACCTTC.

The chain has TRBV30 and TRBJ2-2; 7 bases fit TRBD1. Germline lookup yields CDR1 GTSNPN and CDR2 SVGIG (reference sequence). The junction had 9 bases not matched to a gene; V was cut back by 1 base and J by 4 bases. This CDR3 is 16 amino acids long. The CDR3 is CAWSAKTGRTTGELFF. The CDR3 DNA is TGTGCCTGGAGTGCCAAGACAGGGAGAACCACCGGGGAGCTGTTTTTT. The complete variable domain, with remaining parts taken from reference TRBV30 and TRBJ2-2, reads SQTIHQWPATLVQPVGSPLSLECTVEGTSNPNLYWYRQAAGRGLQLLFYSVGIGQISSEVPQNLSASRPQDRQFILSSKKLLLSDSGFYLCAWSAKTGRTTGELFFGEGSRLTVL.

This clone was seen a few times. The chain uses TRBV13 and TRBJ2-5; D perhaps matches TRBD1 (5 bases). From germline, CDR1 is PRHDT and CDR2 FYEKMQ (reference sequence). This CDR3 has 14 residues. V lost 5 bases and J lost 2, with 12 bases in between. CDR3 region: CASSPAGIQETQYF. As DNA, the CDR3 is TGTGCCAGCAGCCCCGCAGGGATTCAAGAGACCCAGTACTTC.

V gene TRBV7-2 combines with J gene TRBJ2-5; D might be TRBD2 (6 bases). There are 13 residues in the CDR3. Trimming took 4 bases from V and 7 from J, leaving 13 bases between them. Germline CDR1 is SGHTA and CDR2 is FQGNSA. CDR3 DNA: TGTGCCAGCAGCTCGCCGGGACTGGGGACCCAGTACTTC. Translated: CASSSPGLGTQYF.

This clone was observed once. The rearrangement links TRBV10-2 to TRBJ2-2; 8 bases match TRBD1. Germline CDR1 WSHSY, CDR2 SAAADI. The CDR3 has 15 residues. J lost 4 bases, V lost 5 bases, and 6 bases had no gene match. Written as DNA, the CDR3 is TGCGCCAGCAGTAGACAGGGGATGGGCACCGGGGAGCTGTTTTTT. It encodes CASSRQGMGTGELFF.

The rearrangement uses TRBV19 and TRBJ2-5, with TRBD1 as a possible D gene (6 bases). The CDR3 totals 14 residues. Germline CDR1 is LNHDA and CDR2 is SQIVND (reference sequence). V lost 1 base to trimming and J lost 2 bases, with 8 bases between them. The CDR3 nucleotides read TGTGCCAGTAGTATAGTGGGGGCTCAAGAGACCCAGTACTTC. Its protein product is CASSIVGAQETQYF.

The V call is TRBV5-6, the J call TRBJ2-5; the D gene is possibly TRBD1 (6 bases). Germline CDR1 SGHDT, CDR2 YYEEEE. Trimming took off 0 bases at V and 5 bases at J, with 14 bases between the two ends. The CDR3 runs to 15 residues. This CDR3 is CASSLGGGLGETQYF. The DNA for the CDR3 is TGTGCCAGCAGCTTGGGAGGGGGTTTAGGGGAGACCCAGTACTTC. The full variable domain, in which reference TRBV5-6 and TRBJ2-5 provide the parts outside the CDR3, is DAGVTQSPTHLIKTRGQQVTLRCSPKSGHDTVSWYQQALGQGPQFIFQYYEEEERQRGNFPDRFSGHQFPNYSSELNVNALLLGDSALYLCASSLGGGLGETQYFGPGTRLLVL.

The table lists this clone with a count of one. The J gene is TRBJ1-2, the V gene TRBV4-3; the match to TRBD1 covers 8 bases. The CDR3 consists of 17 residues. Germline V gene lookup returns CDR1 LGHNA and CDR2 YSLEER. J was trimmed by 4 bases and V by 4 bases; bases with no gene match: 14. The CDR3 nucleotides read TGCGCCAGCAGCCCCTCCGAACAGGGGGGCCCCCTCTATGGCTACACCTTC. This sequence encodes CASSPSEQGGPLYGYTF.

The chain combines TRBV28 with TRBJ2-5; 11 nucleotides match TRBD2. The CDR3 extends over 18 amino acids. CDR1 is MDHEN and CDR2 is SYDVKM in the germline V gene. V lost 3 bases and J lost 5; bases outside the gene matches: 14. For the CDR3, the DNA is TGTGCCAGCAGTTTTTCCCCCCCTCTAGCGGGGGGTTGGGAGACCCAGTACTTC. As protein: CASSFSPPLAGGWETQYF.

The rearrangement joins TRBV6-5 to TRBJ1-3; D is uncertain. CDR3 length: 14 amino acids. Germline CDR1 and CDR2: MNHEY and SVGAGI. Deletions cut 4 bases from V and 4 bases from J, with 11 bases between. CDR3 nucleotide sequence: TGTGCCAGCAGTTCCCGGCGGAGGGGAAACACCATATATTTT. Encoded protein: CASSSRRRGNTIYF.

The chain couples TRBV29-1 to TRBJ1-4, with D possibly TRBD1 on 6 matching bases. V lost 5 bases and J 5 bases, leaving 15 bases between the germline ends. This CDR3 has 14 amino acids. CDR1 is SQVTM, CDR2 ANQGSEA, per germline. The CDR3 DNA reads TGCAGCGTTCACCAGACAGGCGGGAATGAAAAACTGTTTTTT. Its translation is CSVHQTGGNEKLFF.

About this clone itself: Other DNA variants within this sample encode the same CDR3. This chain joins TRBV21-1 and TRBJ1-1; the D call TRBD1 from the table was never checked on the DNA. TRBV21-1 is marked as a pseudogene. The CDR3 spans 13 residues. CDR3 in DNA: TGTGCCAGCAGCCCCTCCCGACAGAGTGAAGCTTTCTTT. As protein: CASSPSRQSEAFF.

With respect to this clone: This same CDR3 is encoded by further DNA sequences in the sample. The CDR3: CASSFAGEGNQPQHF. The DNA for the CDR3 is TGTGCCAGCAGTTTTGCTGGGGAGGGCAATCAGCCCCAGCATTTT. The V and J genes are TRBV28 and TRBJ1-5, with D unresolved. Germline CDR1 reads MDHEN; CDR2 reads SYDVKM. The CDR3 has 15 residues. V was clipped by 3 bases and J by 2 bases, with 11 bases between them.

The chain uses TRBV2 and TRBJ1-5; D gene uncertain. The germline V gene has CDR1 SNHLY and CDR2 FYNNEI. V was pared by 4 bases and J by 2 bases, with 12 bases between. CDR3 length: 15 residues. DNA of the CDR3: TGTGCCAGCAGTGCAACCACCCAGGGCAATCAGCCCCAGCATTTT. Translating gives CASSATTQGNQPQHF. Full variable domain (missing parts from reference TRBV2 and TRBJ1-5): EPEVTQTPSHQVTQMGQEVILRCVPISNHLYFYWYRQILGQKVEFLVSFYNNEISEKSEIFDDQFSVERPDGSNFTLKIRSTKLEDSAMYFCASSATTQGNQPQHFGDGTRLSIL.

This clone was seen more than once but under ten times. The rearrangement uses TRBV5-5 and TRBJ1-1, with D unclear. The germline gives CDR1 SGHKS, CDR2 YYEKEE (reference sequence). The CDR3 spans 16 residues. Trimming removed 4 bases from V and 3 bases from J, with 19 bases in between. Written as DNA, the CDR3 is TGTGCCAGCAGCCCCGGGATCCGGAGTAAGGACACTGAAGCTTTCTTT. As protein: CASSPGIRSKDTEAFF. Complete variable domain (other parts from reference TRBV5-5 and TRBJ1-1): DAGVTQSPTHLIKTRGQQVTLRCSPISGHKSVSWYQQVLGQGPQFIFQYYEKEERGRGNFPDRFSARQFPNYSSELNVNALLLGDSALYLCASSPGIRSKDTEAFFGQGTRLTVV.

In its sample, this clone was seen a few times. The rearrangement links TRBV5-3 to TRBJ2-5, with D unresolved. TRBV5-3 is reported as an ORF; its role is uncertain. The ends were cut back, 3 bases at V and 3 bases at J, with 3 bases in the middle. The CDR3 spans 11 residues. The CDR3 DNA sequence: TGTGCCAGAAGCTCAGAAGAGACCCAGTACTTC. Residues: CARSSEETQYF.

This clone was picked up a small number of times. The V gene is TRBV5-1, the J gene TRBJ2-2; D possibly corresponds to TRBD2 (5 bases). There are 15 residues in the CDR3. V lost 4 bases, J lost 5 bases, and 15 bases lay in between. Germline loops: CDR1 SGHRS, CDR2 YFSETQ. Here the CDR3 DNA reads TGCGCCAGCAGCCCGGACTCCCCAACAACCGGGGAGCTGTTTTTT. Its protein is CASSPDSPTTGELFF. The whole variable domain, remainder taken from reference TRBV5-1 and TRBJ2-2, is KAGVTQTPRYLIKTRGQQVTLSCSPISGHRSVSWYQQTPGQGLQFLFEYFSETQRNKGNFPGRFSGRQFSNSRSEMNVSTLELGDSALYLCASSPDSPTTGELFFGEGSRLTVL.

This clone appeared once. The V gene is TRBV27, the J gene TRBJ1-2, with D possibly being TRBD1 (5 bases). Trimming took off 6 bases at V and 5 bases at J, with 13 bases between the two ends. The germline CDR1 and CDR2 sequences are MNHEY and SMNVEV (reference sequence). The CDR3 has 13 residues. This CDR3 is CASSPPGQYGYTF. Written as DNA, the CDR3 is TGTGCCAGCAGCCCCCCAGGGCAGTATGGCTACACCTTC.

The chain has TRBV5-6 and TRBJ1-4, with TRBD1 identical over 12 bases. Germline CDR1 SGHDT, CDR2 YYEEEE. The CDR3 sequence is 13 residues long. J lost 10 bases, V lost 4 bases, and 2 bases had no gene match. The CDR3 sequence is CASSPGQGAKLFF. In DNA form, the CDR3 reads TGTGCCAGCAGCCCGGGACAGGGGGCAAAACTGTTTTTT.